The entry below gives a single TCR beta chain sequence along with its context. These data come from a study of blood T cell repertoires in COVID-19. Study-wide context: Material from acute and convalescent COVID-19 was sourced from the United States, Italy and Spain. T cells, B-cell-depleted T cells, or PBMCs supplied cDNA or gDNA.

This CDR3 spans 15 amino acids. The ends lost 7 bases at V and 5 bases at J; junction bases unmatched: 10. Germline V gives CDR1 LNHDA, CDR2 SQIVND (reference sequence). Authors' methods: For nucleated cells, counts were estimated from reference gene primer amplification. Sequenced by immunoSEQ multiplex PCR; TCRdb stores in-frame clones only, minus some. For V, J and clone size, that table is used; D and trimming come from the DNA. Among some 160,000 clones listed, over 75% were seen once. The sequence came from a woman aged 60 to 75 with active COVID-19. The V and J genes are TRBV19 and TRBJ2-2; TRBD1 agrees at 7 bases. Sequencing used peripheral blood. This CDR3 is CASTLRGGGTGELFF. CDR3 DNA sequence: TGTGCCAGTACCCTAAGAGGGGGCGGAACCGGGGAGCTGTTTTTT.